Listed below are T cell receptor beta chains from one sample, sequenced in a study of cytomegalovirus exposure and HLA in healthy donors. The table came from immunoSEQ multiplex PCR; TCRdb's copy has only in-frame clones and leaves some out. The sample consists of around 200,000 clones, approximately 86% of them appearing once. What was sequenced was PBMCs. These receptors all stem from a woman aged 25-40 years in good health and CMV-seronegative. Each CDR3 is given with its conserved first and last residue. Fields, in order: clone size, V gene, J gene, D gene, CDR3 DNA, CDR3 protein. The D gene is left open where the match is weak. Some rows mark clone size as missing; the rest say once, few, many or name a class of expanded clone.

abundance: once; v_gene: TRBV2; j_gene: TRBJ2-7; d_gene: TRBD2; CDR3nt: TGTGCCAGCAGCGAGCGGGGCCAAACCTACGAGCAGTACTTC; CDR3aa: CASSERGQTYEQYF
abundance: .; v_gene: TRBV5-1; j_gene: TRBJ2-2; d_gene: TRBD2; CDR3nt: TGCGCCAGCAGCTTGGAGCCTAGCGGGAGAGGCACCGGGGAGCTGTTTTTT; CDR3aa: CASSLEPSGRGTGELFF
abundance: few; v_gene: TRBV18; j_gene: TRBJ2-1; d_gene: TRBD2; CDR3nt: TGTGCCAGCTCACCCGGACTAGCGGGAACCTACAATGAGCAGTTCTTC; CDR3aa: CASSPGLAGTYNEQFF
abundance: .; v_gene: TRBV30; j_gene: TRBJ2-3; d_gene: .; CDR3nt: TGTGCCTGGTGGACGGAGGGGTTTCGCACAGATACGCAGTATTTT; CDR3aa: CAWWTEGFRTDTQYF
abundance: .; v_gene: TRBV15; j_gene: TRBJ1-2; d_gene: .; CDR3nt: TGTGCCACCAGCAGAGACCACTTGGGCTACACCTTC; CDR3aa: CATSRDHLGYTF
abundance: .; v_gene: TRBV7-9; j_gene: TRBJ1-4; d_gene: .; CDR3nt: TGTGCCAGCAGCTTCTGGGGGCCCCTTACAACAACTAATGAAAAACTGTTTTTT; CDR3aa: CASSFWGPLTTTNEKLFF
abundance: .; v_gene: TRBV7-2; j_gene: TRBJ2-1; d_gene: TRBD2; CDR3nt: TGTGCCAGCAGCTTAGCGTGGGGGGGCTACAATGAGCAGTTCTTC; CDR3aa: CASSLAWGGYNEQFF
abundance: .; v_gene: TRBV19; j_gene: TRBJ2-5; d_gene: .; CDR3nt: TGTGCCAGTAGTCAAGGCCCGTCGGGGACCCAGTACTTC; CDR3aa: CASSQGPSGTQYF
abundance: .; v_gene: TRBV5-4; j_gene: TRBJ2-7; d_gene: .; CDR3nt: TGTGCCAGCAGCTTGGGCGCGTTGGCGACCAGGTCCTACGAGCAGTACTTC; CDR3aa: CASSLGALATRSYEQYF
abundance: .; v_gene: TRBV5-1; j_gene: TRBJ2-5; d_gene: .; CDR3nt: TGCGCCAGCAGCTTGGGTTCACCAGACCAAGAGACCCAGTACTTC; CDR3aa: CASSLGSPDQETQYF
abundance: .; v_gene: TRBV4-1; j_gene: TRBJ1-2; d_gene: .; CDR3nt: TGCGCCAGCAGCCCCGGGAACTATGGCTACACCTTC; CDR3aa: CASSPGNYGYTF
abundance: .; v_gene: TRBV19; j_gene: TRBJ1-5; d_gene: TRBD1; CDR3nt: TGTGCCAGTAGCCGGACAGGGGATCAGCCCCAGCATTTT; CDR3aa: CASSRTGDQPQHF
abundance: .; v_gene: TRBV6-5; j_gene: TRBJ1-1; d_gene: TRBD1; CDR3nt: TGTGCCAGCAGTTACTCCTTGGACAGGGGGACTGAAGATTTCTTT; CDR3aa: CASSYSLDRGTEDFF
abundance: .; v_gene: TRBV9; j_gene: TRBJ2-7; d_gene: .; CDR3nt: TGTGCCAGCAGCCCTTTCCAGGGTAGGGACTACGAGCAGTACTTC; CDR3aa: CASSPFQGRDYEQYF
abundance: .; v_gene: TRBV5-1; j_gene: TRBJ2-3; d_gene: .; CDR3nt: TGCGCCAGCAGCTCCAACTTACTCACAGATACGCAGTATTTT; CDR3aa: CASSSNLLTDTQYF
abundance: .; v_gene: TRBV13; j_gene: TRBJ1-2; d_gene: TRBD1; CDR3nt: TGTGCCAGCAGCCGAATGGGGGACAGGTTCAATTATGGCTACACCTTC; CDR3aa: CASSRMGDRFNYGYTF
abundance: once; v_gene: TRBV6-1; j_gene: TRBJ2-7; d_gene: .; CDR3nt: TGTGCCAGCAGTGACCAGTGGACAGCCTACGAGCAGTACTTC; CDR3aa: CASSDQWTAYEQYF
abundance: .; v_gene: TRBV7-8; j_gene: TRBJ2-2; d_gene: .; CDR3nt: TGTGCCAGCAGCCTACTTGCGAACACCGGGGAGCTGTTTTTT; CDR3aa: CASSLLANTGELFF
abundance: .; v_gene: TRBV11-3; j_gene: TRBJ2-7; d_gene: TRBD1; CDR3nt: TGTGCCAGCAGCTTAACAGGGGACGAGCAGTACTTC; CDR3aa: CASSLTGDEQYF
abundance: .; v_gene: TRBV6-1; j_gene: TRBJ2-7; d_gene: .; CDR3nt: TGTGCCAGCGGCCGGGGTTACGACGAGCAGTACTTC; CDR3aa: CASGRGYDEQYF
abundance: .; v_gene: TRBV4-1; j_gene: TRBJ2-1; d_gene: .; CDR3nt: TGCGCCAGCAGCCAAATGACTAGTAGGTTCGATGAGCAGTTCTTC; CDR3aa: CASSQMTSRFDEQFF
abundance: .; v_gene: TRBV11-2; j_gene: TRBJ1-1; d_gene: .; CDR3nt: TGTGCCAGCAGCACAAGGACAGTTATGAACACTGAAGCTTTCTTT; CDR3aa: CASSTRTVMNTEAFF
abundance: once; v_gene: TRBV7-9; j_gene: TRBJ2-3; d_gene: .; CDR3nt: TGTGCCAGCAGCTTACGCGCAGATACGCAGTATTTT; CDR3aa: CASSLRADTQYF
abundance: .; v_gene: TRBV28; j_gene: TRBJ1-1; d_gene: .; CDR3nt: TGTGCCAGCAGTTTATACAGTTCTGAAGCTTTCTTT; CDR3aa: CASSLYSSEAFF
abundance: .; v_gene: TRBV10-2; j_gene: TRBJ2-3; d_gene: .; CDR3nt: TGCGCCAGCAGTGACCTGACACTAGGTACGCAGTATTTT; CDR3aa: CASSDLTLGTQYF
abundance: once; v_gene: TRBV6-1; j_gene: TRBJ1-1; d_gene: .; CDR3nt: TGTGCCAGCATCCCTGGGCGGGTGAACACTGAAGCTTTCTTT; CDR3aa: CASIPGRVNTEAFF
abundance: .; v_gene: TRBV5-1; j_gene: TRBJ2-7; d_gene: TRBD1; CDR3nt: TGCGCCAGCAGCCCGGGACAGGGGATAGATGGGCAGTACTTC; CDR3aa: CASSPGQGIDGQYF
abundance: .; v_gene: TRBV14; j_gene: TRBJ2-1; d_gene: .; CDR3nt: TGTGCCAGCAGCCAAGATTTAACGGTAACGCCGTTCTTC; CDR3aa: CASSQDLTVTPFF
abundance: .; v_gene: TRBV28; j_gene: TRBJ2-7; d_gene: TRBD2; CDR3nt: TGTGCCAGCAGTTTTGGGACTAGCGGGAACTCCTACGAGCAGTACTTC; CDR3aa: CASSFGTSGNSYEQYF
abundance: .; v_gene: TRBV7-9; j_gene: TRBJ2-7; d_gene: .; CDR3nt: TGTGCCAGCATCGACGGTAGGGAGAGGAAAGAGCAGTACTTC; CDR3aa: CASIDGRERKEQYF
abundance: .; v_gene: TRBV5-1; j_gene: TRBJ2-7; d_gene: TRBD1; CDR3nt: TGCGCCAGCAGCTTGTCCGGACAGGTCTACGAGCAGTACTTC; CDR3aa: CASSLSGQVYEQYF
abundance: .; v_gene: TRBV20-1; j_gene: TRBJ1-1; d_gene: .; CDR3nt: TGCAGTGCCCACACCGACACTGAAGCTTTCTTT; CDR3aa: CSAHTDTEAFF
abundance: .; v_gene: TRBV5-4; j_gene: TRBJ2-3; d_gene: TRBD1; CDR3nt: TGTGCCAGCAGCTTGGGACAGGGGTTAGATACGCAGTATTTT; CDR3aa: CASSLGQGLDTQYF
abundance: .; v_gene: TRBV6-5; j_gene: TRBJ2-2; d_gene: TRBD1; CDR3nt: TGTGCCAGCAGTTACAGGACAGGGGCGTTCACCGGGGAGCTGTTTTTT; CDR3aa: CASSYRTGAFTGELFF
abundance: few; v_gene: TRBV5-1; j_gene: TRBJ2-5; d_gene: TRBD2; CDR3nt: TGCGCCAGCAGCTGGGCTAGCGGGGTCCAAGAGACCCAGTACTTC; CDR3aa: CASSWASGVQETQYF